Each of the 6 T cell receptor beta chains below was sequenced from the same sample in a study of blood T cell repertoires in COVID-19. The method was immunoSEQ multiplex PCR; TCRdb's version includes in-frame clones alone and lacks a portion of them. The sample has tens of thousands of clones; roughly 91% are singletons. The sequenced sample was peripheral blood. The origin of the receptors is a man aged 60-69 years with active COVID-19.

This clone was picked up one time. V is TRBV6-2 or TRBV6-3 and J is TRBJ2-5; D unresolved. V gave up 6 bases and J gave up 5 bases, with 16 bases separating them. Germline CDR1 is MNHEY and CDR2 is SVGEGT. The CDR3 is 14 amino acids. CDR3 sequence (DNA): TGTGCCAGCAGCCCCTCGGCTAGTTTGGAGACCCAGTACTTC. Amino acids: CASSPSASLETQYF.

The CDR3 sequence is CASSHAGRPFF. In nucleotides, the CDR3 is TGTGCCAGCAGCCACGCGGGGCGACCTTTCTTT. J is TRBJ1-1 and V is TRBV6-5, with TRBD1 as a possible D gene (5 bases). This CDR3 comprises 11 residues. CDR1 MNHEY and CDR2 SVGAGI come from the germline V gene. Trimming shortened V by 6 bases and J by 12 bases, and 14 bases separated the two germline ends.

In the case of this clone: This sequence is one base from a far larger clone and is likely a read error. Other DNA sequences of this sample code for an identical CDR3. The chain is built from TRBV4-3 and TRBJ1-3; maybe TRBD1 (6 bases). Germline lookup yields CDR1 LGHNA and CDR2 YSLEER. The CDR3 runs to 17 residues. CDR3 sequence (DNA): TGCGCCTGCAGCCAGCGATGGGGGGGGCGACCTGGAAACACCATATATTTT. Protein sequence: CACSQRWGGRPGNTIYF.

The CDR3 sequence: CASSLAGATDTQYF. CDR3 coding DNA: TGTGCCAGCAGTTTAGCGGGAGCCACAGATACGCAGTATTTT. This sequence joins TRBV28 and TRBJ2-3; TRBD2 agrees at 7 bases. The CDR3 sequence is 14 residues long. The germline gives CDR1 MDHEN, CDR2 SYDVKM. The junction had 1 base not matched to a gene; V was cut back by 2 bases and J by 2 bases. Full variable domain (missing parts from reference TRBV28 and TRBJ2-3): DVKVTQSSRYLVKRTGEKVFLECVQDMDHENMFWYRQDPGLGLRLIYFSYDVKMKEKGDIPEGYSVSREKKERFSLILESASTNQTSMYLCASSLAGATDTQYFGPGTRLTVL.

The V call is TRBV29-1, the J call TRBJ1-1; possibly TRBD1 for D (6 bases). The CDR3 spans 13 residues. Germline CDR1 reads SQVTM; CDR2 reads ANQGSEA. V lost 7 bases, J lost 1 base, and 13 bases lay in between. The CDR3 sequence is CSASRDTNTEAFF. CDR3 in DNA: TGCAGCGCGTCCCGGGACACGAACACTGAAGCTTTCTTT.

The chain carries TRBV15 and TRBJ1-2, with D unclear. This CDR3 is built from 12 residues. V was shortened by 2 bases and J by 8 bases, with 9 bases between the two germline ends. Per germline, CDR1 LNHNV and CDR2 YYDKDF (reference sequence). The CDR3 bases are TGTGCCACCAGCAGACGCGGGGAGGGCTACACCTTC. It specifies CATSRRGEGYTF.